Listed here is a single T cell receptor (beta chain). This entry comes from a study of blood T cell repertoires in COVID-19. The protocol was immunoSEQ multiplex PCR, while the TCRdb copy is restricted to in-frame clones and leaves out a portion. The top ten clones hold roughly 12% of a sample with fewer than 250,000 clones, around 80% of them seen once. The CDR3 has 12 amino acids. Trimming took off 6 bases at V and 5 bases at J, with 11 bases between the two ends. CDR1 KGHSH and CDR2 LQKENI come from the germline V gene. Sequencing was done on a sample of peripheral blood. The genes are TRBV18 and TRBJ2-7; possible D gene TRBD2, 6 bases. This clonotype was obtained from a woman aged 50 to 60 with acute or convalescent COVID-19. The CDR3 protein is CASSAGGDEQYF. In DNA, the CDR3 is TGTGCCAGCTCTGCAGGAGGGGACGAGCAGTACTTC. The entire variable domain, with the rest obtained from reference TRBV18 and TRBJ2-7, is as follows: NAGVMQNPRHLVRRRGQEARLRCSPMKGHSHVYWYRQLPEEGLKFMVYLQKENIIDESGMPKERFSAEFPKEGPSILRIQQVVRGDSAAYFCASSAGGDEQYFGPGTRLTVT.